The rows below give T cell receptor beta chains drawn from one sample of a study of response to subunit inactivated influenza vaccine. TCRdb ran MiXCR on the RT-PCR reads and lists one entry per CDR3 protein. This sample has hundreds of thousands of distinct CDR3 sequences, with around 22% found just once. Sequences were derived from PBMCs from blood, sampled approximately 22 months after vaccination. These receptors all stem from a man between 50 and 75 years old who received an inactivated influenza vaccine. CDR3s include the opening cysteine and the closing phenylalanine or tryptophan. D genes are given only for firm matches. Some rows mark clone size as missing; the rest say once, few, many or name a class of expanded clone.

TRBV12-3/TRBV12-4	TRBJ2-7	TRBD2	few	TGTGCCAGCAGTTCCGGACTAGCGGGAGGGCCTGACGAGCAGTACTTC	CASSSGLAGGPDEQYF
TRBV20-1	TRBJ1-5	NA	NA	TGCAGTGCTAGAGAGGTGAGGGGAGGACAGCCCCAGCATTTT	CSAREVRGGQPQHF
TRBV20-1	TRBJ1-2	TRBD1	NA	TGCAGTGCTAGAGGGCAGGGGGCACGTGGCTACACCTTC	CSARGQGARGYTF
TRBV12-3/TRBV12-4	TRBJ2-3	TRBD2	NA	TGTGCCAGCAGTCCGCCGGGAAGCGGGGGGGCGGAAACGCAGTATTTT	CASSPPGSGGAETQYF
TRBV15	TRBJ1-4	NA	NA	TGTGCCACCAGCAGAGGCTTAGGGCAGGGTCCTAATGAAAAACTGTTTTTT	CATSRGLGQGPNEKLFF
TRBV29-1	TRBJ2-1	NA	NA	TGCAGCGTTAGGTTGACCATCAGATACGACAATGAGCAGTTCTTC	CSVRLTIRYDNEQFF
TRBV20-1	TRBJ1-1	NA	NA	TGCAGTGCTCAGACGGATATGAACACTGAAGCTTTCTTT	CSAQTDMNTEAFF
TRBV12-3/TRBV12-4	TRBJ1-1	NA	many	TGTGCCAGCAGTTTGCAGCAGGGGAACACTGAAGCTTTCTTT	CASSLQQGNTEAFF
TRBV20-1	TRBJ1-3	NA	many	TGCAGTGCTATTTGGAGAGCGAACACCATATATTTT	CSAIWRANTIYF
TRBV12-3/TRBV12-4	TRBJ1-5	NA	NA	TGTGCCAGCAGTTCGGACAGACTCAATCAGGCCCAGCATTTT	CASSSDRLNQAQHF
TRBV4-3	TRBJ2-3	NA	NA	TGCGCCAGCAGCCAAGATATTTCCCCAGATACGCAGTATTTT	CASSQDISPDTQYF
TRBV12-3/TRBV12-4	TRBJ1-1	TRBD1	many	TGTGCCAGCGGGCAGGGGGCGGAAGCTTTCTTT	CASGQGAEAFF
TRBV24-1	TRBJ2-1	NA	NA	TGTGCCACCAGTGATTTTACCAGGAACTCCTACAATGAGCAGTTCTTC	CATSDFTRNSYNEQFF
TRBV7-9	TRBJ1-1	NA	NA	TGTGCCAGCAGCTTAGGAGGGGATCTTACTTTCTTT	CASSLGGDLTFF
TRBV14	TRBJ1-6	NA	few	TGTGCCAGCAGCCAAGCCCCAGGGACATCTCTCCACTTT	CASSQAPGTSLHF
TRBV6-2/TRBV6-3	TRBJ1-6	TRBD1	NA	TGTGCCAGCAGTTACTTACAGGGGAATTCACCCCTCCACTTT	CASSYLQGNSPLHF
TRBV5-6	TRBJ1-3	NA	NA	TGTGCCAGCGGCCTGGGGCCCTCTGGAAACACCATATATTTT	CASGLGPSGNTIYF
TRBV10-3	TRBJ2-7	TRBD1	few	TGTGCCATCAGGGATCCGGGACAGGGTAACGAGCAGTACTTC	CAIRDPGQGNEQYF
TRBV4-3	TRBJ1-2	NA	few	TGCGCCAGCAGCCAAGATAGGGGCCGCGCGAACTATGGCTACACCTTC	CASSQDRGRANYGYTF
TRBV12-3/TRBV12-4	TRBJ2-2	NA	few	TGTGCCAGCAGAGCCCCACCAACCGGGGAGCTGTTTTTT	CASRAPPTGELFF
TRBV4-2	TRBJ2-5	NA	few	TGTGCCAGCAGCCAAGGCAGGACGGAGACCCAGTACTTC	CASSQGRTETQYF
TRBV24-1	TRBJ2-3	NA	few	TGTGCCACCAGGTCTGGTGGGAGAGCAGATACGCAGTATTTT	CATRSGGRADTQYF
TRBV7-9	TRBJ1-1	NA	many	TGTGCCAGCAGCTTAGTCATACAGCGAGTAGCGGAAGCTTTCTTT	CASSLVIQRVAEAFF
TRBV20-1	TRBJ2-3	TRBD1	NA	TGCAGTGCTAGACCCTACAGGGGGAAATTGACAGATACGCAGTATTTT	CSARPYRGKLTDTQYF
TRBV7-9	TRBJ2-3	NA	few	TGTGCCAGCAGCTCGCACCGGGGCGGGAGCACAGATACGCAGTATTTT	CASSSHRGGSTDTQYF
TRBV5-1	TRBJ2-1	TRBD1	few	TGCGCCAGCAGTCTTGACGGGACAGCGTACAATGAGCAGTTCTTC	CASSLDGTAYNEQFF
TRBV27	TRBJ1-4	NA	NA	TGTGCCAGCAGTTTCAGACAGGCGAATGAAAAACTGTTTTTT	CASSFRQANEKLFF
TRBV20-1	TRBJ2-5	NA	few	TGCAGTGCTAGTATGGCGGGATGGTACCAAGAGACCCAGTACTTC	CSASMAGWYQETQYF
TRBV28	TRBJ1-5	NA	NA	TGTGCCGGAAACCGGGGGGCAGGTCAGCCCCAGCATTTT	CAGNRGAGQPQHF
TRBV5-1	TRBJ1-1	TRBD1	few	TGCGCCAGCAGCTTGGAGGGACAGCGGGGAACTGAAGCTTTCTTT	CASSLEGQRGTEAFF
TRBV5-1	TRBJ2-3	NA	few	TGCGCCAGCAGCTTGGGGGCTCGAGTAACAGATACGCAGTATTTT	CASSLGARVTDTQYF
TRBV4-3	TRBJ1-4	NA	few	TGCGCCAGCAGGGCGACTCCAACTAATGAAAAACTGTTTTTT	CASRATPTNEKLFF
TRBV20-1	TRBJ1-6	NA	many	TGCAGTGCTAGAGGGATAGATACCTATAATTCACCCCTCCACTTT	CSARGIDTYNSPLHF